This TCR beta chain was found in a study of CD8 T cells in Susac syndrome. Study-level points and caveats: The study recognized that its TCR sequencing and HLA analysis covered a relatively small number of individuals.

Reverse transcription of about 0.5 to 1 ug RNA was carried out with random hexamers. Multiplex PCR with immunoSEQ amplified the TCR beta CDR3 across 54 Vbeta and 13 Jbeta. TCRdb ran MiXCR on the immunoSEQ multiplex PCR reads and lists one entry per CDR3 protein. The repertoire includes under 200,000 distinct CDR3 sequences, around 94% of them detected once, and 0.11% to 0.15% sits in the top ten. Negative isolation was used for CD8+ and CD4+ T cells, and FACS enrichment was applied to TEMRA cells. From germline, CDR1 is MGHRA and CDR2 YSYEKL. J lost 3 bases, V lost 5 bases, and 5 bases had no gene match. This CDR3 is built from 14 residues. Concerning this clonotype: Antigen: not known.

Sequences were obtained from CD4+ T cells from PBMCs. The receptor was isolated from a human donor in good health. The chain joins TRBV4-1 to TRBJ1-1; 8 positions agree with TRBD1. In nucleotides, the CDR3 is TGCGCCAGCAGCAACAGGGGGGGGGACACTGAAGCTTTCTTT. Protein product: CASSNRGGDTEAFF.